This is a list of T cell receptor beta chains from one sample in a study of blood T cell repertoires in COVID-19. Some clones are missing from TCRdb's copy, which holds only in-frame ones; the method was immunoSEQ multiplex PCR. The profile shows roughly 260,000 clones, approximately 79% of them singletons. Sequencing input: peripheral blood. The receptors come from a woman between 40 and 55 years old with active or convalescent COVID-19. Both conserved end residues are part of each CDR3. The order of the fields is J gene, V gene, CDR3 protein.

>TRBJ2-2|TRBV27
CASSPLGDFGDLNTGELFF
>TRBJ2-2|TRBV15
CATSRIQALGELFF
>TRBJ1-5|TRBV19
CASRQNSNNQPQHF
>TRBJ2-3|TRBV6-5
CASSPRAGGTDTQYF
>TRBJ1-2|TRBV7-3
CASSPGQGEYGYTF
>TRBJ1-1|TRBV29-1
CSVEAGGWTEAFF
>TRBJ2-5|TRBV7-9
CASSHTTGGETQYF
>TRBJ2-1|TRBV30
CAWSLTSGAGGEQFF
>TRBJ1-1|TRBV28
CASSLPKNTEAFF
>TRBJ2-5|TRBV12-3/TRBV12-4
CASSLPAGETQYF
>TRBJ2-1|TRBV27
CASSAGGYYNEQFF
>TRBJ1-6|TRBV6-2/TRBV6-3
CASTPWRYPGSPLHF
>TRBJ1-5|TRBV18
CASSPNPGGNQPQHF
>TRBJ2-1|TRBV27
CASSSRQGGRSEQFF
>TRBJ1-5|TRBV11-3
CASSPDRANQPQHF
>TRBJ1-4|TRBV7-9
CASSAYDEKLFF
>TRBJ2-3|TRBV13
CASSLVKTRGTDTQYF
>TRBJ2-1|TRBV7-9
CASSSSRRVYNEQFF